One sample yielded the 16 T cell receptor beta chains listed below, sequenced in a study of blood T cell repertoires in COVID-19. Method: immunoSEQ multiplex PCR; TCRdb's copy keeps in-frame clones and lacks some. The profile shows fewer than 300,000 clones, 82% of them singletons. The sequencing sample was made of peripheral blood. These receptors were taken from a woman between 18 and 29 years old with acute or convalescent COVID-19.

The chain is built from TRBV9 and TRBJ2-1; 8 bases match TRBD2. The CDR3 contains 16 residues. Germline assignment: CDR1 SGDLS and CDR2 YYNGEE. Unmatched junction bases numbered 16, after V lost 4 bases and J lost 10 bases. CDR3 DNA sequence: TGTGCCAGCAGCTATTTCGGAGGGACTAGTTGGTGGGAGCAGTTCTTC. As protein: CASSYFGGTSWWEQFF.

CDR3: CASSPNRLAYEQYF. The CDR3 DNA is TGTGCCAGCTCACCAAATCGACTAGCATACGAGCAGTACTTC. V and J are TRBV18 and TRBJ2-7, with TRBD2 matching 7 bases. Germline V gene lookup returns CDR1 KGHSH and CDR2 LQKENI. This CDR3 is built from 14 residues. Trimming took 2 bases from V and 4 from J; bases not matched to a gene: 5.

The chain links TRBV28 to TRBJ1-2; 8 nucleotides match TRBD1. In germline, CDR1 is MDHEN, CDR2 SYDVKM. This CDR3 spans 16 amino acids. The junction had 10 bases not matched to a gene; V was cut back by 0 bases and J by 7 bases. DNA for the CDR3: TGTGCCAGCAGTTTATGGGCTGCGACAGGGGCGGGTGGCTACACCTTC. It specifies CASSLWAATGAGGYTF.

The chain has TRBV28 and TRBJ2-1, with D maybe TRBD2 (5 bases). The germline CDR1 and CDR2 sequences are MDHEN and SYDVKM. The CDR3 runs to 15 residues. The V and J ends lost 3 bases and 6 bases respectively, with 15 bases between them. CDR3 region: CASSFGKASRNEQFF. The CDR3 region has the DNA TGTGCCAGCAGTTTCGGTAAGGCTAGCCGCAATGAGCAGTTCTTC.

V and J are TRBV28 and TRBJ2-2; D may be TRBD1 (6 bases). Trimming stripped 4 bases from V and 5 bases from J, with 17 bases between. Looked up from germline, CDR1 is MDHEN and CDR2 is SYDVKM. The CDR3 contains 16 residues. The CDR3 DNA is TGTGCCAGCAGTTCGTCGGGACAAACCGGGACCGGGGAGCTGTTTTTT. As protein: CASSSSGQTGTGELFF.

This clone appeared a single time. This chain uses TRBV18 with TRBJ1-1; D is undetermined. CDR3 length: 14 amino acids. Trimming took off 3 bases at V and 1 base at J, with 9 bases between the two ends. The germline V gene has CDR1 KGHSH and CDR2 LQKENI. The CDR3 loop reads CASSPAARNTEAFF. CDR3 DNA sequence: TGTGCCAGCTCACCGGCGGCCAGGAACACTGAAGCTTTCTTT.

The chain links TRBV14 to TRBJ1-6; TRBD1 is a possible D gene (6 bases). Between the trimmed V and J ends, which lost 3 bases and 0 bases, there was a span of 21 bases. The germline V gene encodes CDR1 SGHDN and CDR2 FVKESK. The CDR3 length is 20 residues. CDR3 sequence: CASSHKDSEKPSSYNSPLHF. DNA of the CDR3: TGTGCCAGCAGCCATAAGGACAGCGAAAAACCGAGCTCCTATAATTCACCCCTCCACTTT.

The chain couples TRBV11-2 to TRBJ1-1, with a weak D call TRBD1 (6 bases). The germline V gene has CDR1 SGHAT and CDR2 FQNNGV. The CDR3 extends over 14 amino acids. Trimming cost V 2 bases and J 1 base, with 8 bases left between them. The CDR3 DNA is TGTGCCAGCAGCTTAAGGACAGCGAACACTGAAGCTTTCTTT. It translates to CASSLRTANTEAFF.

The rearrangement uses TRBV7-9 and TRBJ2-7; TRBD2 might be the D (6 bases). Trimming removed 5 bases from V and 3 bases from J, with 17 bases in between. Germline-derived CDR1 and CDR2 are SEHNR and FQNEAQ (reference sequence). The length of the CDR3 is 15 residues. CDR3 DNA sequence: TGTGCCAGCAGCCACGGGGCGGGGTTAATCTACGAGCAGTACTTC. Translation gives CASSHGAGLIYEQYF.

The CDR3 sequence is CASSATGQSPYNEQFF. As DNA, the CDR3 is TGTGCCAGTAGTGCGACAGGACAGTCCCCCTACAATGAGCAGTTCTTC. The chain links TRBV19 to TRBJ2-1; TRBD1 is a possible D gene (6 bases). V was trimmed by 5 bases and J by 2 bases, leaving 16 bases between them. This CDR3 has 16 residues. The V gene's germline CDR1 is LNHDA and CDR2 SQIVND (reference sequence).

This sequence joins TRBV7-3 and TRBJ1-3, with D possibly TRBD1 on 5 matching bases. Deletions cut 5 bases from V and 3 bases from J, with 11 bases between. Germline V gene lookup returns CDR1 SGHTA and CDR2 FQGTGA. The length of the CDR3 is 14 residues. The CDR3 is CASSPSGGGNTIYF. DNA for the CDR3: TGTGCCAGCAGCCCCTCGGGGGGTGGAAACACCATATATTTT.

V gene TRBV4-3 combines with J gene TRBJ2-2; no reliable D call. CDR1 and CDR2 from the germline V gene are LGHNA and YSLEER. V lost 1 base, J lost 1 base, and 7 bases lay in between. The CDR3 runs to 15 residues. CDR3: CASSQGGWNTGELFF. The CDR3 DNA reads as TGCGCCAGCAGCCAAGGAGGCTGGAACACCGGGGAGCTGTTTTTT.

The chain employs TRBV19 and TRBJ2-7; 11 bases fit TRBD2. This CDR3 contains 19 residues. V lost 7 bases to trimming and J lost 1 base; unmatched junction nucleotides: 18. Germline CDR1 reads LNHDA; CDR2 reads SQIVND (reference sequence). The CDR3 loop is CASKDIRSGLAGGSYEQYF. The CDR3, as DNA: TGTGCCAGTAAAGACATTCGTTCAGGGCTAGCGGGAGGATCCTACGAGCAGTACTTC. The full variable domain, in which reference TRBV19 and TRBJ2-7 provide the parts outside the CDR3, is DGGITQSPKYLFRKEGQNVTLSCEQNLNHDAMYWYRQDPGQGLRLIYYSQIVNDFQKGDIAEGYSVSREKKESFPLTVTSAQKNPTAFYLCASKDIRSGLAGGSYEQYFGPGTRLTVT.

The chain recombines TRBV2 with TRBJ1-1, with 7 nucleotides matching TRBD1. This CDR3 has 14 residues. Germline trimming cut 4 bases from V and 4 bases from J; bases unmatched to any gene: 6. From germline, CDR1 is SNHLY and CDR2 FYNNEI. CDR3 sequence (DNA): TGTGCCAGCAGTGGCGCAGGGGGACTCACTGAAGCTTTCTTT. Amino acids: CASSGAGGLTEAFF.

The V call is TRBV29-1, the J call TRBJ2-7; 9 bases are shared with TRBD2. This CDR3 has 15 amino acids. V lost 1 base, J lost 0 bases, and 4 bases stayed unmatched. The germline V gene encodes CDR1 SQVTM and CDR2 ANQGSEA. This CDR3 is CSVEGLAGSSYEQYF. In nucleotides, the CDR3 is TGCAGCGTTGAAGGTCTAGCGGGATCCTCCTACGAGCAGTACTTC.

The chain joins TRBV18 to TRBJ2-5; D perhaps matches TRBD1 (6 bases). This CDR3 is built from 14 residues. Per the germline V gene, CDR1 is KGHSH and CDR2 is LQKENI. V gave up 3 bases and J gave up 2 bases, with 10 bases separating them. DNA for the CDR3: TGTGCCAGCTCACCGACTGGACAGCAAGAGACCCAGTACTTC. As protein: CASSPTGQQETQYF.